The clone carrying this T cell receptor (beta chain) was observed many times. Antigen: not known. TCRdb re-analysed the multiplex PCR reads in MiXCR, keeping a single row per CDR3 protein. The sample yields 150,000 to 200,000 distinct CDR3 sequences, 33% seen once. The entry originates in a study of breast tumors, draining lymph nodes, adjacent tissues. Study-wide results and caveats: Luminal-like breast cancer showed significantly greater tumor-nontumor repertoire similarity than basal-like breast cancer did. The lymph node origin of tumor T cells was framed as consistent with a hypothesis, not demonstrated. Compared with lymph nodes, tumors were less diverse; compared with nontumor tissue, more. The data were judged consistent with most tumor T cells coming from lymph node and expanding in tumor.

Axillary draining lymph nodes of breast cancer patients supplied the node samples. CDR1 SGHNT and CDR2 YENEEA come from the germline V gene. The CDR3 sequence is 15 residues long. Trimming removed 5 bases from V and 1 base from J, with 11 bases in between. The sample comprised axillary lymph node tissue. The receptor comes from a female donor with breast cancer. Some clones in this sample may be carry-over from other donors' samples. The chain links TRBV11-3 to TRBJ2-2, with D perhaps TRBD1 or TRBD2 (5 bases each). CDR3 nucleotide sequence: TGTGCCAGCAGCCCCGGGGCAGGGAACACCGGGGAGCTGTTTTTT. This sequence encodes CASSPGAGNTGELFF.